Given below is one T cell receptor (beta chain) in context. Assay used: immunoSEQ multiplex PCR; TCRdb lists only in-frame clones, some missing. This sample has about 280,000 clones; roughly 89% occur once, and the top ten carry around 2%. The sample is drawn from a study of blood T cell repertoires in COVID-19. Background on the study: T cells, B-cell-depleted T cells, or PBMCs provided the cDNA or gDNA that served as material.

The CDR3 is 14 residues long. The V end lost 0 bases, the J end lost 5 bases, and 9 bases lay between the germline ends. Per the germline V gene, CDR1 is SGHKS and CDR2 is YYEKEE (reference sequence). Sequencing was carried out using peripheral blood. The sequence was collected from a middle-aged man with acute or convalescent COVID-19. This chain links TRBV5-5 with TRBJ2-1, with D uncertain. As DNA, the CDR3 is TGTGCCAGCAGCTTGGGCGGTGCAAACAATGAGCAGTTCTTC. This gives the protein CASSLGGANNEQFF.